This TCR beta chain was profiled in a study of blood T cell repertoires in COVID-19. The wider study: The samples span acute and convalescent COVID-19 from the United States, Italy and Spain. T cells, B-cell-depleted T cells, or PBMCs provided the cDNA or gDNA that served as material.

The CDR3 length is 16 residues. Germline assignment: CDR1 SEHNR and CDR2 FQNEAQ (reference sequence). The J segment lost 7 bases and the V segment lost 0 bases, leaving 8 bases of the junction unmatched. Per the authors' pipeline: Amplified reference gene primers provided the basis for estimating nucleated cell counts. Clones were sequenced by immunoSEQ multiplex PCR, and TCRdb holds only the in-frame ones, with some missing. D and trimming come from the DNA, and the V and J calls and clone size come from that table. The top ten clones hold 27% of a sample with about 250,000 clones, 65% to 85% of them seen once. This clone showed up just once.

V and J are TRBV7-9 and TRBJ1-5; 8 nucleotides align to TRBD1. Sequenced: peripheral blood. The sequence came from a man aged 40-55 years with acute or convalescent COVID-19. The CDR3 sequence is CASSLADREFGQPQHF. For the CDR3, the DNA is TGTGCCAGCAGCTTAGCGGACAGGGAGTTTGGACAGCCCCAGCATTTT.